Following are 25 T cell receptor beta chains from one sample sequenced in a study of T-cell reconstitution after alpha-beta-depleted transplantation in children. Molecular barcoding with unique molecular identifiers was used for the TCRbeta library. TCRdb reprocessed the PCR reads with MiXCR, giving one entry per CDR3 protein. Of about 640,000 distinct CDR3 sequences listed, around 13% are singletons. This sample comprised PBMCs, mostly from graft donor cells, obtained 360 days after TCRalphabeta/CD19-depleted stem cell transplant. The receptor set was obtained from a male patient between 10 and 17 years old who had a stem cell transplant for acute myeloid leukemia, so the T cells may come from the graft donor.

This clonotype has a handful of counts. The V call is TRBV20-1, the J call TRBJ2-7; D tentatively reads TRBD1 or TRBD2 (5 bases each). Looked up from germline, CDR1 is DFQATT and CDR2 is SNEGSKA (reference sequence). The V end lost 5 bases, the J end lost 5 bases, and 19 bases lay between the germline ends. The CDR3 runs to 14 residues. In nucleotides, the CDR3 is TGCAGTGCTCCCTACCGGGACCGCCTGGACGAGCAGTACTTC. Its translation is CSAPYRDRLDEQYF.

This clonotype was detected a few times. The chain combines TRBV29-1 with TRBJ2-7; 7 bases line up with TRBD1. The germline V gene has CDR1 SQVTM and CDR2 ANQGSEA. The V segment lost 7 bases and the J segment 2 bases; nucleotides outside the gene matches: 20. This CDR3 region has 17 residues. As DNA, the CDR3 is TGCAGCGCCCAACCTACAGGGGCCCTAACGAGGCCCTACGAGCAGTACTTC. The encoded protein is CSAQPTGALTRPYEQYF.

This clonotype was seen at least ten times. This CDR3 is CASTTFGGGGNEQFF. DNA of the CDR3: TGTGCCAGCACGACCTTTGGCGGAGGGGGAAATGAGCAGTTCTTC. The J gene is TRBJ2-1, the V gene TRBV4-2; either TRBD1 or TRBD2 may supply D (6 bases each). The germline V gene encodes CDR1 LGHNA and CDR2 YNFKEQ. V was clipped by 7 bases and J by 7 bases, with 20 bases between them. This CDR3 is 15 amino acids long.

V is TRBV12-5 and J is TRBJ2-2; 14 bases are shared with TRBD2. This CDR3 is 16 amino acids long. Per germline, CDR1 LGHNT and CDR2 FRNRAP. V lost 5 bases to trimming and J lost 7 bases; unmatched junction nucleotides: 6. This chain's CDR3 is CASGGGLAGVDGELFF. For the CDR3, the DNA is TGTGCTAGTGGTGGGGGACTAGCGGGAGTGGACGGGGAGCTGTTTTTT. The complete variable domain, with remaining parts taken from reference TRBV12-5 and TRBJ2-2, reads DARVTQTPRHKVTEMGQEVTMRCQPILGHNTVFWYRQTMMQGLELLAYFRNRAPLDDSGMPKDRFSAEMPDATLATLKIQPSEPRDSAVYFCASGGGLAGVDGELFFGEGSRLTVL.

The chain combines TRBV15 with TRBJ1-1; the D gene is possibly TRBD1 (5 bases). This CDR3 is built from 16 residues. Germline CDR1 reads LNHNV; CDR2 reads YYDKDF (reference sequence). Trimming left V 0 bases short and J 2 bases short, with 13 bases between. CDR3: CATSRDRGTLNTEAFF. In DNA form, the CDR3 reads TGTGCCACCAGCAGAGATCGTGGGACCCTAAACACTGAAGCTTTCTTT.

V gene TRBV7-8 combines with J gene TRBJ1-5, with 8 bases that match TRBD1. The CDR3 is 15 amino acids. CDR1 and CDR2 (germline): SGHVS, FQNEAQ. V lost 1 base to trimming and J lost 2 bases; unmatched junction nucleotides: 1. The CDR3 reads CASSLETGGNQPQHF. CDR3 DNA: TGTGCCAGCAGCTTAGAGACAGGGGGCAATCAGCCCCAGCATTTT.

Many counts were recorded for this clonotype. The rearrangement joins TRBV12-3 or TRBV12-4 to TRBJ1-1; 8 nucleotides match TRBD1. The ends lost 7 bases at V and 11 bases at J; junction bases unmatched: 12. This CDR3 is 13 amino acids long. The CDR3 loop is CASTTPPGQGAFF. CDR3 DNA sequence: TGTGCCAGCACTACCCCTCCCGGACAGGGCGCTTTCTTT.

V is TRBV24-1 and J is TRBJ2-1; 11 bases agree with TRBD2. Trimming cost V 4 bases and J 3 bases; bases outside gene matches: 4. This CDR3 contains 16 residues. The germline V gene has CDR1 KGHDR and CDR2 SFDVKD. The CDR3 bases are TGTGCCACCAGTGACGCGGGACTAGCGGACTACAATGAGCAGTTCTTC. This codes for CATSDAGLADYNEQFF.

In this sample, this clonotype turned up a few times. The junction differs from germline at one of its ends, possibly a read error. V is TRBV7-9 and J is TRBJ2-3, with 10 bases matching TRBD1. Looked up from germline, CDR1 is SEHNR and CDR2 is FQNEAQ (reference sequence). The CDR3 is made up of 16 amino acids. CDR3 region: CASSLGDRGSTDTQYF. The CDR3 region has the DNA TGCGCCAGCAGCTTAGGGGACAGGGGAAGCACAGATACGCAGTATTTT.

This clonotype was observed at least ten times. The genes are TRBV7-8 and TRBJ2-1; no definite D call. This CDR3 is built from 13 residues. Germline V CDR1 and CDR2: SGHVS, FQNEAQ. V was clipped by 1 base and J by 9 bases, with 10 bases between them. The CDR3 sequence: CASSLGRRAEQFF. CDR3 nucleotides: TGTGCCAGCAGCTTAGGGCGACGGGCTGAGCAGTTCTTC.

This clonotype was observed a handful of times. The CDR3, as DNA: TGTGCCAGCAGCTTGGTAATAGCGGGTGTCTACGAGCAGTACTTC. Protein product: CASSLVIAGVYEQYF. The chain carries TRBV5-6 and TRBJ2-7; 7 bases match TRBD2. Germline CDR1 is SGHDT and CDR2 is YYEEEE. The CDR3 has 15 amino acids. Trimming took 0 bases from V and 3 from J; bases not matched to a gene: 6.

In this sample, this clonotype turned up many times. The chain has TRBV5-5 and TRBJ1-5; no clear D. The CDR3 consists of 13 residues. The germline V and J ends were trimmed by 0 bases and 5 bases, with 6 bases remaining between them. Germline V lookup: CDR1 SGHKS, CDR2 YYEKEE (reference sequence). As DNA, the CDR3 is TGTGCCAGCAGCTTGGGGAGGGATCAGCCCCAGCATTTT. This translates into CASSLGRDQPQHF. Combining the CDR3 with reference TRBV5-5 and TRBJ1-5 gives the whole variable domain DAGVTQSPTHLIKTRGQQVTLRCSPISGHKSVSWYQQVLGQGPQFIFQYYEKEERGRGNFPDRFSARQFPNYSSELNVNALLLGDSALYLCASSLGRDQPQHFGDGTRLSIL.

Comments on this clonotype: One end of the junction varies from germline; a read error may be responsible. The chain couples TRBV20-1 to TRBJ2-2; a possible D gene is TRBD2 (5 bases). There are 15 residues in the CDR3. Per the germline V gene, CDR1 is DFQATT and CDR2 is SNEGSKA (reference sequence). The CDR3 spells CCANGREEGPGELFF. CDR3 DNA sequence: TGCTGTGCCAACGGACGGGAAGAAGGGCCCGGGGAGCTGTTTTTT.

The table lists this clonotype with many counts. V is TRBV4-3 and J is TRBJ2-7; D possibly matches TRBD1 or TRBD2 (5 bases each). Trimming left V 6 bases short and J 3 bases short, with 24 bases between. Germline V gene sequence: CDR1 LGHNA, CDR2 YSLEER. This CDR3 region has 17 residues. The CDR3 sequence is CASRKEGSQGRVYEQYF. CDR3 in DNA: TGCGCCAGCAGAAAAGAAGGCAGCCAGGGACGGGTCTACGAGCAGTACTTC.

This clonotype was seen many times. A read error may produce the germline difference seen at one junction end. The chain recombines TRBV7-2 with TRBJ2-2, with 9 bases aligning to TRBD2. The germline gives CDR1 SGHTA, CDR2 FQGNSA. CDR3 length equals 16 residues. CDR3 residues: CASSLAGATNTGELFF. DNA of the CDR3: TGTGCCAGCAGTTTAGCGGGAGCCACGAACACCGGGGAGCTGTTTTTT.

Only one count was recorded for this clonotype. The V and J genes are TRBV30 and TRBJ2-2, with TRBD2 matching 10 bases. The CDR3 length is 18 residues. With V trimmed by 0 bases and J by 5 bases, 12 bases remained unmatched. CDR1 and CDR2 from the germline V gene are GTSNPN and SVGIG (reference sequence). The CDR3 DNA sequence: TGTGCCTGGAGTGTTTCTAGCGGGAGATTCGTGGGGACCGGGGAGCTGTTTTTT. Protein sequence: CAWSVSSGRFVGTGELFF.

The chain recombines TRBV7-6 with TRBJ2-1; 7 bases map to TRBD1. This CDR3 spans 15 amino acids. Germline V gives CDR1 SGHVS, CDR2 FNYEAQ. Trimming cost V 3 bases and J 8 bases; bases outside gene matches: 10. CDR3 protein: CASSLHLTGRDEQFF. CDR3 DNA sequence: TGTGCCAGCAGCTTGCACCTGACAGGGCGCGATGAGCAGTTCTTC.

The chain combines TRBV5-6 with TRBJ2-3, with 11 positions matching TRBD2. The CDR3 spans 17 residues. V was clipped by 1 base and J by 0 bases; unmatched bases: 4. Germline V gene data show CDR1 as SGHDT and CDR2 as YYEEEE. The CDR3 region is CASSLPSGRLSTDTQYF. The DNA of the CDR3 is TGTGCCAGCAGCTTGCCTAGCGGGAGGCTTAGCACAGATACGCAGTATTTT.

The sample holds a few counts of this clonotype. CDR3 loop: CSARGLGNYGYTF. In DNA, the CDR3 is TGCAGTGCTAGAGGTCTGGGGAACTATGGCTACACCTTC. This rearrangement joins TRBV20-1 to TRBJ1-2; D ambiguous. In germline, CDR1 is DFQATT, CDR2 SNEGSKA (reference sequence). The ends were cut back, 1 base at V and 2 bases at J, with 8 bases in the middle. This CDR3 has 13 residues.

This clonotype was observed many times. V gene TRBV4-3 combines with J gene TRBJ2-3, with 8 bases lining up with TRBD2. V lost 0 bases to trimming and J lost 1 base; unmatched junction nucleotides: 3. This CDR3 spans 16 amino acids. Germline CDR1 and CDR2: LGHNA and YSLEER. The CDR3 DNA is TGCGCCAGCAGCCAAGATGGGCGGGAGGGCACAGATACGCAGTATTTT. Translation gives CASSQDGREGTDTQYF.

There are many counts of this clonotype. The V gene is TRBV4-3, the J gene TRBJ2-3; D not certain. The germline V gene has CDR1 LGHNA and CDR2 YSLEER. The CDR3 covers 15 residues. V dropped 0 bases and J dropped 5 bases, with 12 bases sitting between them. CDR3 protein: CASSQDRVAGDTQYF. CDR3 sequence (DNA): TGCGCCAGCAGCCAAGATAGGGTAGCCGGAGATACGCAGTATTTT.

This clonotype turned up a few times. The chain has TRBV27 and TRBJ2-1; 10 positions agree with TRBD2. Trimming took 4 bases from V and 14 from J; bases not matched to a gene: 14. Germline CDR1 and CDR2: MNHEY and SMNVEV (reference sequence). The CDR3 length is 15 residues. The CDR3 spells CASSSGLAEARREFF. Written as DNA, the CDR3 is TGTGCCAGCAGTTCCGGACTAGCGGAAGCTCGTCGGGAGTTCTTC.

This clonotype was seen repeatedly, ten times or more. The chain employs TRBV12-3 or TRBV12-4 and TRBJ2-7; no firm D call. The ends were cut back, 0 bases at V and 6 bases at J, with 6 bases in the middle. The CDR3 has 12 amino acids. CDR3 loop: CASSLAGFEQYF. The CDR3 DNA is TGTGCCAGCAGTTTAGCGGGGTTCGAGCAGTACTTC.

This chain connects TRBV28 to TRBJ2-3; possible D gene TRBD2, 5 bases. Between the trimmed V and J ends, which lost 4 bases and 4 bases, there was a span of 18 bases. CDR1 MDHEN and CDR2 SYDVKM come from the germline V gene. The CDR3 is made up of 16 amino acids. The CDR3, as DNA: TGTGCCAGCAGTTACAACACTCTCCCGGAGGCAGATACGCAGTATTTT. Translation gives CASSYNTLPEADTQYF.

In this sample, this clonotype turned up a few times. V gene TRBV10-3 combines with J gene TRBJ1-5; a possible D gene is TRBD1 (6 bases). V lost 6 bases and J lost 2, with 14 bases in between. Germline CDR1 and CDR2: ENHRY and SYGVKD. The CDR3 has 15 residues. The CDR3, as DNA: TGTGCCATCAGGGAGACAGGAGCTGGCAATCAGCCCCAGCATTTT. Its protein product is CAIRETGAGNQPQHF.